Listed below are T cell receptor beta chains from one sample, sequenced in a study of blood T cell repertoires in COVID-19. Profiled with immunoSEQ multiplex PCR; TCRdb holds only in-frame clones, not every one. The sample includes 150,000 or so clones, approximately 86% of them seen just once. Sequencing used peripheral blood. These receptors were taken from a man in his sixties with COVID-19, enrolled during active disease. Both conserved end residues are trimmed from each CDR3. The D gene is left open where the match is weak.

D	V	J	CDR3
NA	TRBV12-1	TRBJ2-1	ASSRLLAVSYNEQF
NA	TRBV5-4	TRBJ2-2	AVSFNTGELF
NA	TRBV3-1/TRBV3-2	TRBJ1-4	ASSQEQGFGWELF
TRBD2	TRBV9	TRBJ2-2	ASSLGLAGPTGELF
NA	TRBV27	TRBJ1-2	ASSSHQGYGYT
TRBD1	TRBV7-9	TRBJ2-1	ASSPGQGGWEKF
NA	TRBV30	TRBJ1-2	AWNTGPNGYGYT
NA	TRBV5-1	TRBJ1-1	ASSTDTGLNTEAF
TRBD1	TRBV6-4	TRBJ2-2	ASSAGGAGTGELF
TRBD2	TRBV11-2	TRBJ2-1	ASSLSGLAGVDEQF
TRBD2	TRBV11-3	TRBJ2-7	ASSLWASGASSYEQY
NA	TRBV19	TRBJ2-1	ASTHPSSNEQF
TRBD2	TRBV24-1	TRBJ2-5	ATAAGGPGETQY
NA	TRBV7-2	TRBJ2-7	ASSSRVGSYEQY
NA	TRBV15	TRBJ1-6	ATSRESGSYNSPLH
TRBD1	TRBV19	TRBJ2-3	ASSRAQGFIDTQY
NA	TRBV4-1	TRBJ1-5	ASSQGHTNQPQH
NA	TRBV30	TRBJ2-3	AWSTLETLLGSDTQY
TRBD1	TRBV27	TRBJ1-1	ASSSKGQHTEAF
NA	TRBV9	TRBJ1-2	ASSVATSGGYT
TRBD1	TRBV6-6	TRBJ1-4	ASSRGTGVEKLF
NA	TRBV29-1	TRBJ2-4	SVEAAGHLNIQY
TRBD1	TRBV6-5	TRBJ1-2	ASRKQGEGGYT
NA	TRBV20-1	TRBJ1-2	SASSHSGYT
NA	TRBV23-1	TRBJ2-5	ASSQPNAYQETQY
TRBD2	TRBV7-2	TRBJ2-1	ASSLSAGAYNEQF
TRBD1	TRBV7-9	TRBJ2-1	ASSSLDRGSNNEQF
TRBD2	TRBV6-5	TRBJ2-5	ASSAAAGGKGTQY
NA	TRBV19	TRBJ2-1	ASSRSAGSSYNEQF
NA	TRBV6-1	TRBJ2-3	ASSEWWGVRDTQY
TRBD2	TRBV4-3	TRBJ2-2	ASSPELAGAYTGELF
TRBD2	TRBV5-1	TRBJ2-7	ASSWTSGFMTRY
TRBD1	TRBV29-1	TRBJ2-5	SVEGGQTSQY
NA	TRBV7-9	TRBJ2-1	ASSFSGSSSYNEQF
TRBD1	TRBV19	TRBJ2-5	ASSIDGDRVAETQY
NA	TRBV27	TRBJ2-1	ASSLRTALNEQF
TRBD1	TRBV9	TRBJ1-1	ASSSPGGLEAF